Below are 19 T cell receptor beta chains sequenced from a single sample in a study of blood T cell repertoires in COVID-19 (dated by TCRdb to about 2020). Library preparation was by the immunoSEQ multiplex PCR assay. TCRdb stores this immuneACCESS table with in-frame sequences only. Part of the clones is absent; in the studies checked, under half of the shortfall reflects unresolved V genes, and no reason is known for the rest. Here the sample has about 210,000 clones; about 87% occur a single time. The ten largest clonotypes hold approximately 1.7% of the sample. Sequencing was done on a sample of peripheral blood. All receptors come from a man aged 70-80 years with acute or convalescent COVID-19.

This clone was counted a few times. V usage is TRBV5-4 and J usage is TRBJ2-2; D is uncertain. V dropped 1 base and J dropped 6 bases, with 7 bases sitting between them. Germline V gene data show CDR1 as SGHNT and CDR2 as YYREEE (reference sequence). The CDR3 spans 13 residues. The chain's CDR3 is CASSLLAAGELFF. The CDR3, as DNA: TGTGCCAGCAGCTTGCTGGCAGCCGGGGAGCTGTTTTTT.

The CDR3, as DNA: TGTGCCAGCAGTCCACAGGGGTTTGGGGAGCAGTTCTTC. Translation gives CASSPQGFGEQFF. The chain uses TRBV6-2 or TRBV6-3 and TRBJ2-1, with TRBD1 matching 7 bases. The CDR3 has 13 amino acids. Germline lookup yields CDR1 MNHEY and CDR2 SVGEGT. J gave up 10 bases and V 5 bases, and 8 bases lay outside the gene matches.

The chain is built from TRBV11-2 and TRBJ2-3, with no clear D. CDR1 and CDR2 from the germline V gene are SGHAT and FQNNGV. V was clipped by 2 bases and J by 0 bases, with 3 bases between them. The CDR3 spans 13 residues. CDR3 nucleotides: TGTGCCAGCAGCTTACCTAGCACAGATACGCAGTATTTT. This gives the protein CASSLPSTDTQYF.

The chain has TRBV6-6 and TRBJ1-2; D unresolved. CDR3 length: 13 amino acids. From germline, CDR1 is MNHNY and CDR2 SVGAGI (reference sequence). Between the trimmed V and J ends, which lost 2 bases and 6 bases, there was a span of 10 bases. The CDR3 DNA sequence: TGTGCCAGCAGTTACAGGGATAGCGATGGCTACACCTTC. It yields the protein CASSYRDSDGYTF.

The chain links TRBV29-1 to TRBJ1-1; perhaps TRBD1 as D (5 bases). This CDR3 spans 14 amino acids. The germline V gene encodes CDR1 SQVTM and CDR2 ANQGSEA. V lost 0 bases and J 4 bases, leaving 12 bases between the germline ends. CDR3 in amino acids: CSVEDLGRVTEAFF. The CDR3 nucleotides read TGCAGCGTTGAAGATCTTGGCAGGGTCACTGAAGCTTTCTTT.

The chain links TRBV6-2 or TRBV6-3 to TRBJ1-1; 8 bases match TRBD1. V lost 5 bases and J lost 5; bases outside the gene matches: 10. This CDR3 spans 15 amino acids. CDR1 and CDR2 from the germline V gene are MNHEY and SVGEGT. The DNA for the CDR3 is TGTGCCAGCAGTCATCGACAGGGGCGGAGGACTGAAGCTTTCTTT. Its protein product is CASSHRQGRRTEAFF.

V is TRBV25-1 and J is TRBJ2-2; weak D call: TRBD1 (6 bases). The CDR3 extends over 15 amino acids. In germline, CDR1 is MGHDK, CDR2 SYGVNS. Trimming stripped 1 base from V and 6 bases from J, with 12 bases between. In DNA, the CDR3 is TGTGCCAGCAGTGAATTACAGGGATTTTCCGGGGAGCTGTTTTTT. Residues: CASSELQGFSGELFF.

This chain joins TRBV4-2 and TRBJ1-2; 7 bases line up with TRBD1. The V and J ends lost 0 bases and 5 bases, in that order; junction bases with no gene match: 6. CDR3 length equals 15 residues. Germline values: CDR1 LGHNA, CDR2 YNFKEQ. CDR3 nucleotides: TGTGCCAGCAGCCAAGAACTGACAGGGAGGTATGGCTACACCTTC. This encodes CASSQELTGRYGYTF.

The DNA of the CDR3 is TGTGCCATCAGTGTCACAGGGATCCCCTACGAGCAGTACTTC. Encoded protein: CAISVTGIPYEQYF. V is TRBV10-3 and J is TRBJ2-7; weak D call: TRBD1 (6 bases). Per germline, CDR1 ENHRY and CDR2 SYGVKD. The CDR3 runs to 14 residues. Trimming pared 4 bases from V and 2 bases from J, leaving 12 bases between.

This clone has more than one count but fewer than ten. This rearrangement joins TRBV6-6 to TRBJ1-2, with a tentative D call TRBD1 (5 bases). The germline gives CDR1 MNHNY, CDR2 SVGAGI (reference sequence). The V gene lost 6 bases and the J gene lost 8 bases, with 10 bases spanning the gap. The CDR3 contains 11 residues. The CDR3 region has the DNA TGTGCCAGCAGCACAGGTGGAGGCTACACCTTC. Translated, it gives CASSTGGGYTF.

This chain joins TRBV6-5 and TRBJ1-2, with 12 nucleotides matching TRBD1. Germline CDR1 and CDR2: MNHEY and SVGAGI. There are 15 residues in the CDR3. Trimming cost V 7 bases and J 6 bases; bases outside gene matches: 9. CDR3 nucleotide sequence: TGTGCCAGCATTGGGACAGGGGGCTCCGTGAATGGCTACACCTTC. It specifies CASIGTGGSVNGYTF.

In this sample, this clone turned up a few times. The rearrangement uses TRBV7-6 and TRBJ1-3, with D possibly TRBD1 on 6 matching bases. Trimming took off 1 base at V and 2 bases at J, with 9 bases between the two ends. Germline CDR1 is SGHVS and CDR2 is FNYEAQ. This CDR3 is built from 15 residues. CDR3 protein: CASSLEGDPGNTIYF. DNA of the CDR3: TGTGCCAGCAGCTTAGAGGGGGATCCTGGAAACACCATATATTTT.

The chain carries TRBV6-5 and TRBJ2-7; 9 bases are shared with TRBD1. Germline loops: CDR1 MNHEY, CDR2 SVGAGI. V lost 4 bases and J lost 5; bases outside the gene matches: 9. CDR3 length: 15 residues. The CDR3 loop is CASSSAGTGKHEQYF. The CDR3 DNA reads as TGTGCCAGCAGTTCCGCCGGGACAGGGAAACACGAGCAGTACTTC.

This clone appeared once. The V gene is TRBV5-1, the J gene TRBJ2-7; 7 bases are shared with TRBD1. Trimming at V came to 3 bases and at J to 2 bases, leaving 8 bases not matched to a gene. The CDR3 is made up of 15 amino acids. Looked up from germline, CDR1 is SGHRS and CDR2 is YFSETQ. CDR3 in DNA: TGCGCCAGCAGCTCGAGGGCAGGGGGAACCTACGAGCAGTACTTC. It encodes CASSSRAGGTYEQYF.

This clone showed up just once. The V and J genes are TRBV4-2 and TRBJ2-5, with D perhaps matching TRBD2 (6 bases). There are 15 residues in the CDR3. The germline V and J ends were trimmed by 0 bases and 0 bases, with 8 bases remaining between them. Germline V gene data show CDR1 as LGHNA and CDR2 as YNFKEQ. The CDR3 DNA reads as TGTGCCAGCAGCCAAGAAGGCGGGAACCAAGAGACCCAGTACTTC. Protein: CASSQEGGNQETQYF.

The V gene is TRBV2, the J gene TRBJ1-2; 7 nucleotides match TRBD1. The germline gives CDR1 SNHLY, CDR2 FYNNEI. Trimming at V came to 5 bases and at J to 2 bases, leaving 2 bases not matched to a gene. The CDR3 consists of 13 residues. The DNA for the CDR3 is TGTGCCAGCAGTTACAGGGGCAACTATGGCTACACCTTC. Its translation: CASSYRGNYGYTF.

The chain couples TRBV6-2 or TRBV6-3 to TRBJ2-1, with 10 positions matching TRBD2. CDR1 and CDR2 (germline): MNHEY, SVGEGT. Trimming removed 5 bases from V and 6 bases from J; junction bases left unmatched: 16. The CDR3 contains 18 residues. The CDR3 here is CASSRRGASGRRGNEQFF. The CDR3 DNA reads as TGTGCCAGCAGTCGCCGAGGGGCTAGCGGGAGACGGGGCAATGAGCAGTTCTTC.

V and J are TRBV15 and TRBJ1-2; 10 bases map to TRBD1. Germline loops: CDR1 LNHNV, CDR2 YYDKDF (reference sequence). The V and J ends lost 0 bases and 5 bases, in that order; junction bases with no gene match: 3. This CDR3 has 15 amino acids. CDR3 sequence: CATSRDGTGAYGYTF. CDR3 bases: TGTGCCACCAGCAGAGATGGGACAGGGGCTTATGGCTACACCTTC. Drawing the rest from reference TRBV15 and TRBJ1-2, the complete variable domain is DAMVIQNPRYQVTQFGKPVTLSCSQTLNHNVMYWYQQKSSQAPKLLFHYYDKDFNNEADTPDNFQSRRPNTSFCFLDIRSPGLGDTAMYLCATSRDGTGAYGYTFGSGTRLTVV.

The chain carries TRBV5-1 and TRBJ2-2, with no clear D. The germline CDR1 and CDR2 sequences are SGHRS and YFSETQ. The length of the CDR3 is 16 residues. The V end lost 8 bases, the J end lost 0 bases, and 17 bases lay between the germline ends. CDR3 sequence: CARMLKTVANTGELFF. The CDR3 DNA reads TGCGCCAGGATGCTAAAAACGGTCGCGAACACCGGGGAGCTGTTTTTT.